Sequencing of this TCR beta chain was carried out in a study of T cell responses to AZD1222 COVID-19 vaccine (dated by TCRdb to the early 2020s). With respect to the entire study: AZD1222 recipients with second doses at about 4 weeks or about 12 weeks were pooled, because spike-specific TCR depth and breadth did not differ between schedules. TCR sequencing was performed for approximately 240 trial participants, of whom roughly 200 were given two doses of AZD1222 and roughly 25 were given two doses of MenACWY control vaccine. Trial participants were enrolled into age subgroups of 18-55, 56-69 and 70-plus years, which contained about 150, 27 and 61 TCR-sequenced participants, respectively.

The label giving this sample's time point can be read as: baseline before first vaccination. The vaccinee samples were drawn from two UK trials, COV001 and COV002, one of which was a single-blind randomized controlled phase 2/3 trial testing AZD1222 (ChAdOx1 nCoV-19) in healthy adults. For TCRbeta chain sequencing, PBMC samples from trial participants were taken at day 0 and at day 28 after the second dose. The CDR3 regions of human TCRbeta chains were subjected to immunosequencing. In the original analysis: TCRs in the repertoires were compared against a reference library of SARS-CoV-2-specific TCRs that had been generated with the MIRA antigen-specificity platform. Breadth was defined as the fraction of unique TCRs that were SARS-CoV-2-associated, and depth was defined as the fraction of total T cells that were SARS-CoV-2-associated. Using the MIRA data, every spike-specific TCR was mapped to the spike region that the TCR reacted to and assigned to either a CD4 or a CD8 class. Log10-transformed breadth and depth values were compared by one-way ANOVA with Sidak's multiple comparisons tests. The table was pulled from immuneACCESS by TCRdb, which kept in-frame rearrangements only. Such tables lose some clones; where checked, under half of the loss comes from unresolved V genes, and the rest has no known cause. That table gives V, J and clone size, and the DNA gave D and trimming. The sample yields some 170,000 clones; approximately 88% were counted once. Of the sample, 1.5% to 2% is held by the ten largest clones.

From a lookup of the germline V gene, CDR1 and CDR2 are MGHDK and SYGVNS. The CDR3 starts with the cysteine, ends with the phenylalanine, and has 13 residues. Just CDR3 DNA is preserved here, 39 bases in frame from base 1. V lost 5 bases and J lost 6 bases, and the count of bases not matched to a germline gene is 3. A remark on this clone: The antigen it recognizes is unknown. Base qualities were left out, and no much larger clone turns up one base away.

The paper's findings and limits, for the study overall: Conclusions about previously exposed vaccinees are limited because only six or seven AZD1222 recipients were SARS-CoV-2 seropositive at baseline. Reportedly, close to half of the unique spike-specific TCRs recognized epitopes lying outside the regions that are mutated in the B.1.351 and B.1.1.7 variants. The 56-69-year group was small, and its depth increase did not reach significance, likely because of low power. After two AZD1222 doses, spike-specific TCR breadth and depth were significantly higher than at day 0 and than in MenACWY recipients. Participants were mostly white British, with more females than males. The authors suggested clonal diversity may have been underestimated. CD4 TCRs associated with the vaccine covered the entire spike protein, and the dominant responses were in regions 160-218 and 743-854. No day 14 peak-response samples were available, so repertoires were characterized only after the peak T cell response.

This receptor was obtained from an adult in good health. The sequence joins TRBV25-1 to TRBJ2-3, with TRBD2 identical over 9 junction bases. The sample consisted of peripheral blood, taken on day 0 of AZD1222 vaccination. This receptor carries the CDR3 CASSLAGSDTQYF. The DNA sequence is TGTGCCAGCAGTCTAGCGGGAAGCGATACGCAGTATTTT.